Listed here are 5 T cell receptor beta chains from one sample, sequenced in a study of cytomegalovirus exposure and HLA in healthy donors. Repertoires were generated with immunoSEQ multiplex PCR, while TCRdb's copy carries only in-frame clones and drops some. The profile shows tens of thousands of clones, roughly 90% of them singletons. The specimen was PBMCs. The receptors derive from a woman aged 18-29 years in good health and CMV-seropositive.

This chain connects TRBV6-5 to TRBJ2-7; 12 bases line up with TRBD2. CDR1 is MNHEY and CDR2 is SVGAGI in the germline V gene. V shed 6 bases, J shed 7 bases, and the junction held 1 base outside the gene matches. This CDR3 has 12 amino acids. This chain's CDR3 is CASSLAGGEQYF. DNA for the CDR3: TGTGCCAGCAGCCTAGCGGGGGGGGAGCAGTACTTC.

V usage is TRBV29-1 and J usage is TRBJ1-4; 9 nucleotides agree with TRBD1. V shed 4 bases, J shed 5 bases, and the junction held 8 bases outside the gene matches. Germline loops: CDR1 SQVTM, CDR2 ANQGSEA. This CDR3 spans 15 amino acids. CDR3 residues: CSVGATGTGNEKLFF. The CDR3 DNA sequence: TGCAGCGTTGGTGCCACCGGGACAGGGAATGAAAAACTGTTTTTT.

This chain links TRBV9 with TRBJ2-2, with a possible D match to TRBD1 (5 bases). Trimming removed 0 bases at V and 2 bases at J, with 14 bases between. This CDR3 is 17 amino acids long. Per the germline V gene, CDR1 is SGDLS and CDR2 is YYNGEE. The CDR3 DNA reads TGTGCCAGCAGCGTAGCCCAGGGCCACAAAAACACCGGGGAGCTGTTTTTT. Amino acid sequence: CASSVAQGHKNTGELFF.

J is TRBJ2-3 and V is TRBV19; D gene ambiguous. V was cut by 5 bases and J by 4 bases, with 13 bases left in between. Germline V CDR1 and CDR2: LNHDA, SQIVND (reference sequence). This CDR3 has 14 amino acids. This CDR3 is CASSPDTMADTQYF. The CDR3 DNA reads TGTGCCAGTAGTCCAGACACCATGGCAGATACGCAGTATTTT.

The chain combines TRBV15 with TRBJ2-1, with D possibly TRBD1 on 6 matching bases. Deletions cut 1 base from V and 4 bases from J, with 17 bases between. The germline V gene encodes CDR1 LNHNV and CDR2 YYDKDF (reference sequence). The CDR3 has 17 residues. CDR3 sequence: CATSRAFQPGQYNEQFF. In DNA, the CDR3 is TGTGCCACCAGCAGAGCATTTCAGCCTGGACAGTACAATGAGCAGTTCTTC.